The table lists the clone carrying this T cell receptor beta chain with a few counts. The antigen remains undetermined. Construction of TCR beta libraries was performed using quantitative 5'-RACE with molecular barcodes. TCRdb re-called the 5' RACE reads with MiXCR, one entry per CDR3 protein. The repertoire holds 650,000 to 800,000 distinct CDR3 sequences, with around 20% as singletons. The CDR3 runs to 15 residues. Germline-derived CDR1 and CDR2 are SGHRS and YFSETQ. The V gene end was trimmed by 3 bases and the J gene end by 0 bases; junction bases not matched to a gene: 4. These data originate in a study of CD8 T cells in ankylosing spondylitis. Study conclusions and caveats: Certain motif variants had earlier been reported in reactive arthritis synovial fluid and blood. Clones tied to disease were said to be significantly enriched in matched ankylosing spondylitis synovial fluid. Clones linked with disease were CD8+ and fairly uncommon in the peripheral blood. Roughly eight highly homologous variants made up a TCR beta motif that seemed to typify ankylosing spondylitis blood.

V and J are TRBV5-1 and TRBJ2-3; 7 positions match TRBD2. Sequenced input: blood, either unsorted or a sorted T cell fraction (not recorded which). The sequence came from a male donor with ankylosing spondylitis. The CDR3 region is CASSWSGASTDTQYF. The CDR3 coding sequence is TGCGCCAGCAGCTGGAGCGGGGCAAGCACAGATACGCAGTATTTT.